The present T cell receptor beta chain was sequenced within a study of neoadjuvant anti-PD-1 for oral cavity cancer. Overall study results and limits: With three patients per group, TCR findings need larger cohorts. Higher pretreatment blood Treg/Th17 ratios correlated with higher pretreatment blood and lower post-treatment tumor TCRbeta clonality.

As regards this clone: Its antigen remains unidentified.

The CDR3 extends over 12 amino acids. The germline CDR1 and CDR2 sequences are GTSNPN and SVGIG (reference sequence). Trimming shortened V by 2 bases and J by 6 bases, and 10 bases separated the two germline ends. The data were produced by immunoSEQ multiplex PCR, yet TCRdb's version contains in-frame clones alone and is incomplete. This table holds 55,000 to 75,000 clones, less than 90% found once. Time point given: after neoadjuvant nivolumab, at surgical resection. Patients had HPV-negative, locally advanced oral cavity squamous cell carcinoma. Blood cells were analyzed directly, without culture or expansion.

The receptor was derived from a person between 40 and 85 years old with oral cavity squamous cell carcinoma. The material sequenced was PBMCs, taken after nivolumab (anti-PD-1) treatment. The rearrangement uses TRBV30 and TRBJ1-2, with D possibly being TRBD1 (6 bases). The CDR3 protein is CAWSTGWDGYTF. CDR3 sequence (DNA): TGTGCCTGGAGTACAGGGTGGGATGGCTACACCTTC.